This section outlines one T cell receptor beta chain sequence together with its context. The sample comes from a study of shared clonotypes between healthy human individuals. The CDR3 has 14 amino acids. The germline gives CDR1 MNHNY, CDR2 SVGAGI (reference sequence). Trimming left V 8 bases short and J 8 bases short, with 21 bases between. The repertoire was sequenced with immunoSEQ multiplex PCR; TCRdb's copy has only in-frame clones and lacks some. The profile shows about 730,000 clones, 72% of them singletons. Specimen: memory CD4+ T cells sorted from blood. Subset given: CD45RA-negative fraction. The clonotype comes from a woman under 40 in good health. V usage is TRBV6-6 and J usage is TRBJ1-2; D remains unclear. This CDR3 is CASGPPSGAGGYTF. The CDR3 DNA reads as TGTGCCAGCGGACCGCCTTCGGGCGCGGGAGGCTACACCTTC.